This T cell receptor (beta chain) was documented in a study of blood T cell repertoires in COVID-19. The CDR3 runs 16 residues. Per the germline V gene, CDR1 is SEHNR and CDR2 is FQNEAQ (reference sequence). The V and J ends lost 6 bases and 5 bases, in that order; junction bases with no gene match: 9. TCRdb keeps only in-frame clones here, not all; method: immunoSEQ multiplex PCR. The table lists some 30,000 clones, 70% to 85% of them singletons. Sample: peripheral blood. This chain uses TRBV7-9 with TRBJ2-5; 13 positions agree with TRBD2. This TCR was recovered from a human donor in a cohort sampled during active COVID-19. The CDR3 loop is CASSSGLAGAGETQYF. The CDR3 DNA reads TGTGCCAGCAGTTCTGGACTAGCGGGGGCTGGGGAGACCCAGTACTTC.